Each of the 25 T cell receptor beta chains below was sequenced from the same sample in a study of shared clonotypes between healthy human individuals. The protocol was immunoSEQ multiplex PCR, while the TCRdb copy is restricted to in-frame clones and leaves out a portion. The sample carries about 1 million clones, approximately 68% recorded once. Sequences were obtained from memory CD4+ T cells sorted from blood. Subset given: CD45RA-negative fraction. All receptors derive from a man younger than 35 in good health.

The chain combines TRBV7-2 with TRBJ2-7; D is unclear. CDR1 is SGHTA, CDR2 FQGNSA, per germline. Trimming removed 5 bases at V and 1 base at J, with 15 bases between. The CDR3 is made up of 15 amino acids. CDR3 loop: CASSQFGSQSYEQYF. CDR3 DNA sequence: TGTGCCAGCAGCCAGTTTGGGTCCCAATCCTACGAGCAGTACTTC.

The rearrangement links TRBV5-6 to TRBJ2-1; D is uncertain. Trimming removed 3 bases from V and 0 bases from J, with 10 bases in between. Germline CDR1 and CDR2: SGHDT and YYEEEE. This CDR3 is built from 15 residues. The CDR3 DNA reads TGTGCCAGCAGCTACGGACGGAGCTCCTACAATGAGCAGTTCTTC. As protein: CASSYGRSSYNEQFF.

About this clone itself: An end of the junction differs from the germline gene, which may be a read error. The rearrangement links TRBV6-5 to TRBJ2-7; D possibly matches TRBD1 or TRBD2 (5 bases each). Germline V lookup: CDR1 MNHEY, CDR2 SVGAGI. The CDR3 runs 15 residues. CDR3 in amino acids: CASRPRGRVSDEQYF. CDR3 nucleotides: TGTGCCAGCAGACCACGGGGCAGGGTCTCCGACGAGCAGTACTTC.

This clone has just a few counts. This chain uses TRBV15 with TRBJ2-2; TRBD1 matches at 9 bases. The CDR3 runs to 16 residues. With V trimmed by 1 base and J by 5 bases, 5 bases remained unmatched. CDR1 and CDR2 (germline): LNHNV, YYDKDF (reference sequence). CDR3 nucleotide sequence: TGTGCCACCAGCAGAGCCACCGGGACAGGGACCGGGGAGCTGTTTTTT. Protein sequence: CATSRATGTGTGELFF.

This clone was counted many times. The J gene is TRBJ2-7, the V gene TRBV5-4, with 13 bases lining up with TRBD2. From germline, CDR1 is SGHNT and CDR2 YYREEE (reference sequence). The CDR3 is 15 amino acids. V trimming: 4 bases; J trimming: 6 bases; junction bases outside the gene matches: 7. The DNA of the CDR3 is TGTGCCAGCAGCATAGGGACTAGCGGGATTCGCGAGCAGTACTTC. It translates to CASSIGTSGIREQYF. Full variable domain (outside the CDR3, taken from reference TRBV5-4 and TRBJ2-7): ETGVTQSPTHLIKTRGQQVTLRCSSQSGHNTVSWYQQALGQGPQFIFQYYREEENGRGNFPPRFSGLQFPNYSSELNVNALELDDSALYLCASSIGTSGIREQYFGPGTRLTVT.

The rearrangement uses TRBV2 and TRBJ1-5; no firm D call. The CDR3 consists of 13 residues. The V gene's germline CDR1 is SNHLY and CDR2 FYNNEI. V gave up 7 bases and J gave up 1 base, with 8 bases separating them. This CDR3 reads CASTERSNQPQHF. The CDR3 DNA follows: TGTGCCAGCACCGAGCGGAGCAATCAGCCCCAGCATTTT.

This clone occurred many times. The rearrangement links TRBV14 to TRBJ1-1, with 8 bases that match TRBD1. This CDR3 has 13 amino acids. Germline-derived CDR1 and CDR2 are SGHDN and FVKESK. The J segment lost 10 bases and the V segment lost 1 base, leaving 5 bases of the junction unmatched. The CDR3 DNA is TGTGCCAGCAGCCAAGGTGGACAGGGATCAGCTTTCTTT. Translating gives CASSQGGQGSAFF.

V is TRBV5-6 and J is TRBJ1-1, with a tentative D call TRBD1 (6 bases). V shed 5 bases and J shed 1 base, with 9 bases lying between them. The germline V gene has CDR1 SGHDT and CDR2 YYEEEE. This CDR3 contains 13 residues. CDR3 DNA: TGTGCCAGCAGGGGGGGGCCGAACACTGAAGCTTTCTTT. It encodes CASRGGPNTEAFF.

This clone occurred once. This chain connects TRBV6-1 to TRBJ1-1, with a possible D match to TRBD1 (5 bases). Per germline, CDR1 MNHNS and CDR2 SASEGT. The CDR3 loop spans 15 amino acids. Trimming shortened V by 4 bases and J by 1 base, and 13 bases separated the two germline ends. The CDR3 loop is CASSVSGRENTEAFF. The CDR3 DNA reads TGTGCCAGCAGTGTGTCAGGGAGGGAGAACACTGAAGCTTTCTTT.

V usage is TRBV5-1 and J usage is TRBJ2-5; 8 bases are a match to TRBD2. V shed 0 bases, J shed 5 bases, and the junction held 9 bases outside the gene matches. Germline CDR1 SGHRS, CDR2 YFSETQ. This CDR3 spans 16 amino acids. CDR3 amino acids: CASSLASSGSGETQYF. DNA for the CDR3: TGCGCCAGCAGCTTGGCTTCTAGCGGGTCTGGGGAGACCCAGTACTTC.

Of note for this clone: The sample contains more than one DNA sequence encoding this CDR3. The rearrangement links TRBV30 to TRBJ1-5, with D unclear. V lost 1 base and J lost 5, with 6 bases in between. This CDR3 is 12 amino acids long. CDR1 is GTSNPN, CDR2 SVGIG, per germline (reference sequence). CDR3 in amino acids: CAWSEAHQPQHF. In DNA form, the CDR3 reads TGTGCCTGGAGTGAGGCCCATCAGCCCCAGCATTTT.

With respect to this clone: A far larger clone is one nucleotide away, so this likely arose from a read error. The chain combines TRBV9 with TRBJ2-6, with D hard to call. Trimming left V 4 bases short and J 0 bases short, with 5 bases between. The CDR3 consists of 14 residues. Germline CDR1 reads SGDLS; CDR2 reads YYNGEE. The CDR3 loop reads CASSPFSGANVLTF. The CDR3 region has the DNA TGTGCCAGCAGCCCTTTCTCTGGGGCCAACGTCCTGACTTTC.

The rearrangement links TRBV6-6 to TRBJ2-3, with unresolved D. The CDR3 totals 11 residues. The germline V gene encodes CDR1 MNHNY and CDR2 SVGAGI (reference sequence). V was cut by 7 bases and J by 4 bases, with 6 bases left in between. The CDR3 is CASTNSDTQYF. In nucleotides, the CDR3 is TGTGCCAGCACGAACTCAGATACGCAGTATTTT.

The CDR3 is CSVGAGGVAGELFF. The CDR3, as DNA: TGCAGCGTTGGAGCGGGAGGTGTGGCCGGGGAGCTGTTTTTT. The chain has TRBV29-1 and TRBJ2-2, with 9 bases fitting TRBD2. J lost 6 bases, V lost 4 bases, and 6 bases had no gene match. Germline loops: CDR1 SQVTM, CDR2 ANQGSEA. The CDR3 sequence is 14 residues long.

The chain combines TRBV6-4 with TRBJ1-2; 10 positions match TRBD1. The CDR3 has 17 amino acids. The V gene's germline CDR1 is MRHNA and CDR2 SNTAGT. V was clipped by 6 bases and J by 1 base; unmatched bases: 11. The CDR3 bases are TGTGCCAGCAGATACCGGGACAGGGGAATGGTTAACTATGGCTACACCTTC. Its protein is CASRYRDRGMVNYGYTF.

CDR3 bases: TGTGCCAGCAGCGTAATCAGCGGGGGGGCCAATGAGCAGTTCTTC. It codes for CASSVISGGANEQFF. This chain joins TRBV9 and TRBJ2-1; 10 positions agree with TRBD2. Per germline, CDR1 SGDLS and CDR2 YYNGEE. This CDR3 region has 15 residues. V shed 1 base and J 6 bases; nucleotides not matched to a gene: 4.

The V call is TRBV6-1, the J call TRBJ2-7; possibly TRBD1 or TRBD2 for D (5 bases each). The CDR3 runs to 13 residues. Trimming removed 1 base from V and 11 bases from J, with 15 bases in between. CDR1 is MNHNS, CDR2 SASEGT, per germline. The CDR3 DNA sequence: TGTGCCAGCAGTGAAGTTCCGGGAATGGGGGAGTACTTC. Its translation: CASSEVPGMGEYF.

This clone came up a few times. The CDR3 sequence: CASSSGAGRLETQYF. The CDR3, as DNA: TGCGCCAGCAGCTCTGGGGCGGGGAGATTGGAGACCCAGTACTTC. V usage is TRBV5-1 and J usage is TRBJ2-5, with a weak D call TRBD2 (6 bases). CDR3 length equals 15 residues. V was clipped by 3 bases and J by 5 bases, with 17 bases between them. Germline V lookup: CDR1 SGHRS, CDR2 YFSETQ.

The J gene is TRBJ1-2, the V gene TRBV5-4; no definite D call. The length of the CDR3 is 17 residues. V lost 0 bases and J 3 bases, leaving 18 bases between the germline ends. Per germline, CDR1 SGHNT and CDR2 YYREEE (reference sequence). The CDR3 bases are TGTGCCAGCAGCTTGGAGAGAGAACTAGGCGGGGACTATGGCTACACCTTC. As protein: CASSLERELGGDYGYTF.

This chain uses TRBV4-3 with TRBJ2-5; possible D gene TRBD2, 7 bases. Trimming stripped 0 bases from V and 4 bases from J, with 18 bases between. CDR3 length: 17 amino acids. Germline-derived CDR1 and CDR2 are LGHNA and YSLEER. CDR3 sequence reads: CASSQDLNSGGGETQYF. The CDR3 nucleotides are TGCGCCAGCAGCCAAGATTTAAATTCGGGGGGCGGAGAGACCCAGTACTTC.

Turning to this clone: This same CDR3 is encoded by further DNA sequences in the sample. The chain is built from TRBV29-1 and TRBJ2-7; the match to TRBD2 covers 7 bases. Germline CDR1 SQVTM, CDR2 ANQGSEA. V shed 5 bases and J 3 bases; nucleotides not matched to a gene: 1. The CDR3 totals 11 residues. The CDR3 bases are TGCAGCGTTCGGACTAGCTACGAGCAGTACTTC. Protein product: CSVRTSYEQYF.

In this sample, this clone turned up a few times. The chain recombines TRBV7-2 with TRBJ2-7, with 14 bases lining up with TRBD2. Germline CDR1 SGHTA, CDR2 FQGNSA. V dropped 7 bases and J dropped 1; count of bases not matched to a gene: 12. The CDR3 has 18 amino acids. The DNA for the CDR3 is TGTGCCAGCACCTGGACAGGGAGGACTAGCGGGAGGTCCTACGAGCAGTACTTC. Its translation is CASTWTGRTSGRSYEQYF.

The chain carries TRBV10-3 and TRBJ1-3; possible D gene TRBD1, 5 bases. V lost 8 bases and J lost 4, with 6 bases in between. Germline CDR1 reads ENHRY; CDR2 reads SYGVKD. CDR3 length: 11 amino acids. The CDR3 DNA is TGTGCCATCGGGGGAGGAAACACCATATATTTT. Translation gives CAIGGGNTIYF.

This clone came up a few times. Other DNA sequences from this sample encode an identical CDR3 as well. This chain links TRBV5-1 with TRBJ1-5, with D unclear. The V gene lost 4 bases and the J gene lost 6 bases, with 11 bases spanning the gap. This CDR3 comprises 13 residues. The germline V gene encodes CDR1 SGHRS and CDR2 YFSETQ. The CDR3 nucleotides read TGCGCCAGCAGCCCGGGCCCCGGTCAGCCCCAGCATTTT. It yields the protein CASSPGPGQPQHF.

CDR3 bases: TGTGCCAGCAGGAGGACAGGGCTTAACTATGGCTACACCTTC. Translated, it gives CASRRTGLNYGYTF. The V and J genes are TRBV6-6 and TRBJ1-2; 8 nucleotides match TRBD1. Trimming took 6 bases from V and 1 from J; bases not matched to a gene: 4. This CDR3 spans 14 amino acids. Germline loops: CDR1 MNHNY, CDR2 SVGAGI (reference sequence).